These 8 T cell receptor beta chains came from one sample sequenced in a study of Graves' ophthalmopathy and Graves' hyperthyroidism. The TCR beta CDR3 regions underwent amplification from RNA transcripts. An initial RT-PCR round employing HTBI primers preceded a second-round multiplex PCR. One entry per CDR3 protein results from TCRdb running MiXCR on the multiplex PCR reads. Altogether about 620,000 distinct CDR3 sequences are present, roughly 20% being singletons, with the ten largest covering approximately 7%. Specimen: peripheral blood. These receptor sequences come from a woman between 18 and 29 years old with stable Graves' hyperthyroidism. Some clones in this sample may be carry-over from other donors' samples.

This clonotype has just one count. V usage is TRBV12-3 or TRBV12-4 and J usage is TRBJ2-7; D is perhaps TRBD1 (5 bases). This CDR3 has 14 amino acids. V was shortened by 2 bases and J by 3 bases, with 11 bases between the two germline ends. The CDR3 coding sequence is TGTGCCAGCAGTTTAACACAGACAGACTACGAGCAGTACTTC. It yields the protein CASSLTQTDYEQYF.

The rearrangement uses TRBV12-3 or TRBV12-4 and TRBJ2-7; D gene uncertain. V lost 3 bases and J 6 bases, leaving 12 bases between the germline ends. The CDR3 runs to 13 residues. The CDR3 nucleotides are TGTGCCAGCAGTTTCCGTAACTTCCTCGAGCAGTACTTC. The encoded protein is CASSFRNFLEQYF.

This clonotype appeared many times. The chain uses TRBV30 and TRBJ2-7; D call uncertain. The CDR3 contains 12 residues. V lost 0 bases and J 3 bases, leaving 6 bases between the germline ends. Germline V lookup: CDR1 GTSNPN, CDR2 SVGIG (reference sequence). CDR3 region: CAWSVGLYEQYF. The CDR3 DNA follows: TGTGCCTGGAGTGTAGGGCTCTACGAGCAGTACTTC.

This clonotype was counted at least ten times. The J gene is TRBJ2-2, the V gene TRBV15; TRBD2 might be the D (6 bases). This CDR3 region has 13 residues. Germline V lookup: CDR1 LNHNV, CDR2 YYDKDF (reference sequence). V lost 7 bases to trimming and J lost 10 bases, with 16 bases between them. The CDR3 DNA reads as TGTGCCACCACCCTGGCGGGGCCAGTGGAGCTGTTTTTT. Translated, it gives CATTLAGPVELFF.

This clonotype was observed once. V and J are TRBV2 and TRBJ1-1; possibly TRBD1 for D (5 bases). The CDR3 sequence is 14 residues long. V lost 7 bases and J lost 0, with 12 bases in between. Germline V gene data show CDR1 as SNHLY and CDR2 as FYNNEI. As DNA, the CDR3 is TGTGCCAGCAATCCGACAGTTATGAACACTGAAGCTTTCTTT. Its protein product is CASNPTVMNTEAFF. Variable domain in full (rest from reference TRBV2 and TRBJ1-1): EPEVTQTPSHQVTQMGQEVILRCVPISNHLYFYWYRQILGQKVEFLVSFYNNEISEKSEIFDDQFSVERPDGSNFTLKIRSTKLEDSAMYFCASNPTVMNTEAFFGQGTRLTVV.

This clonotype was observed a few times. The V call is TRBV29-1, the J call TRBJ2-7; TRBD2 might be the D (6 bases). This CDR3 region has 13 residues. Germline V gives CDR1 SQVTM, CDR2 ANQGSEA. Trimming took off 7 bases at V and 2 bases at J, with 15 bases between the two ends. The CDR3 region is CSASGDPTYEQYF. In DNA form, the CDR3 reads TGCAGCGCTTCGGGAGACCCTACCTACGAGCAGTACTTC.

The gene calls are TRBV28 and TRBJ1-1; tentative D call: TRBD1 (6 bases). The length of the CDR3 is 14 residues. V was clipped by 8 bases and J by 7 bases, with 20 bases between them. Germline values: CDR1 MDHEN, CDR2 SYDVKM. As DNA, the CDR3 is TGTGCCAGCCGGTTGGGGGGCGCGGGTGATGAAGCTTTCTTT. Translating it yields CASRLGGAGDEAFF.

This clonotype was picked up many times. The chain combines TRBV29-1 with TRBJ2-7; D is possibly TRBD2 (6 bases). This CDR3 region has 13 residues. V lost 4 bases and J 4 bases, leaving 14 bases between the germline ends. Per the germline V gene, CDR1 is SQVTM and CDR2 is ANQGSEA. This CDR3 reads CSVGDASEYEQYF. For the CDR3, the DNA is TGCAGCGTTGGAGACGCTAGCGAGTACGAGCAGTACTTC.